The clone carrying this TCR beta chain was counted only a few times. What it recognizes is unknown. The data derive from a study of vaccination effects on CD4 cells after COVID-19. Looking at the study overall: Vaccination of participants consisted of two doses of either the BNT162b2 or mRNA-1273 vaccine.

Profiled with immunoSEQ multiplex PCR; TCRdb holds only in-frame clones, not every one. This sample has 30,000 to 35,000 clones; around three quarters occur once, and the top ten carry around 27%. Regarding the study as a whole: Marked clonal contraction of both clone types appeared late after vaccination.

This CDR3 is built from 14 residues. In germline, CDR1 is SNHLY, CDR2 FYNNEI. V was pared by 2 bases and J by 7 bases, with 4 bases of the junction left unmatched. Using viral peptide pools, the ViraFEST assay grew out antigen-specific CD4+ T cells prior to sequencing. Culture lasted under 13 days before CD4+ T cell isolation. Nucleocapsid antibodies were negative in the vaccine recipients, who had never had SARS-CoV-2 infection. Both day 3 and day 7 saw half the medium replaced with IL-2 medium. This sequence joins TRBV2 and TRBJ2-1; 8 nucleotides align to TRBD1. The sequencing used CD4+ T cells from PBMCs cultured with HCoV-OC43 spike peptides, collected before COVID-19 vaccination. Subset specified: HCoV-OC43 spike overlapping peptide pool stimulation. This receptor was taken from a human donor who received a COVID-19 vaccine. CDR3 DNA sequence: TGTGCCAGCAGTGAACAGGGGGCCCTTAATGAGCAGTTCTTC. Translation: CASSEQGALNEQFF.